This TCR beta chain appears in the sequencing data of a study of CXCR3-negative and CXCR3-positive naive CD8 T cells. The germline CDR1 and CDR2 sequences are LNHNV and YYDKDF (reference sequence). This CDR3 spans 15 amino acids. Libraries were UMI-labeled 5' RACE TRB cDNA. After re-calling the 5' RACE reads, TCRdb lists one entry per CDR3 protein, DNA absent. Its table records fewer than 95,000 distinct CDR3 sequences. Input material: naive CXCR3- CD8+ T cells from blood. This sample's subset: CD45RO-CCR7+CD27+CD95- naive CD8+ T cells lacking CXCR3 (TNR3-). The TCR sequence derives from a human donor in good health. Some clones in this sample may be carry-over from other donors' samples. The V call is TRBV15, the J call TRBJ2-7; no DNA is available, so the TRBD1 call from TCRdb remains unchecked. The CDR3 loop reads CATSMGSGAAYEQYF.